This T cell receptor (beta chain) comes out of a study of T-cell reconstitution after alpha-beta-depleted transplantation in children. This clonotype turned up a few times. This CDR3 has 14 amino acids. The germline V gene encodes CDR1 LNHNV and CDR2 YYDKDF (reference sequence). The ends lost 8 bases at V and 6 bases at J; junction bases unmatched: 10. Preparation of the TCRbeta library was carried out with unique molecular identifiers. Each CDR3 protein is one row after TCRdb ran MiXCR on the PCR reads. The sample shows roughly 500,000 distinct CDR3 sequences, approximately 20% of them seen only once.

This sequence joins TRBV15 and TRBJ2-1; TRBD2 aligns across 7 bases. The receptor was isolated from a human donor who donated a stem cell graft to a child with acute lymphoblastic leukemia. Material: PBMCs from the stem cell graft donor, obtained from the stem cell graft. For the CDR3, the DNA is TGTGCCACCCTCGGTGCGGGAGTACCCAATGAGCAGTTCTTC. Amino acids: CATLGAGVPNEQFF. Drawing the rest from reference TRBV15 and TRBJ2-1, the complete variable domain is DAMVIQNPRYQVTQFGKPVTLSCSQTLNHNVMYWYQQKSSQAPKLLFHYYDKDFNNEADTPDNFQSRRPNTSFCFLDIRSPGLGDTAMYLCATLGAGVPNEQFFGPGTRLTVL.